A selection of T cell receptor beta chains follows, all from one sample in a study of cytomegalovirus exposure and HLA in healthy donors. TCRdb keeps only in-frame clones here, not all; method: immunoSEQ multiplex PCR. The data show fewer than 150,000 clones, and the top ten clones hold 2.7%. Material for sequencing was PBMCs. These receptors were collected from a man aged 35 to 55 in good health and CMV-seronegative. Both conserved end residues are part of each CDR3. A D gene is named only where the DNA matches it firmly.

TRBD2	15	TRBV5-1	TRBJ2-5	CASSLSGGTQETQYF	TGCGCCAGCAGCTTAAGCGGGGGGACCCAAGAGACCCAGTACTTC
TRBD1	14	TRBV6-1	TRBJ1-4	CASRHRGRIEKLFF	TGTGCCAGCAGGCACAGGGGGCGAATTGAAAAACTGTTTTTT
-	12	TRBV2	TRBJ1-5	CALTSRDQPQHF	TGTGCCCTCACCTCGAGGGATCAGCCCCAGCATTTT
TRBD1	15	TRBV19	TRBJ1-5	CASSIQGAGNQPQHF	TGTGCCAGTAGTATCCAGGGGGCCGGCAATCAGCCCCAGCATTTT
-	16	TRBV5-4	TRBJ2-3	CASSWQITGSTDTQYF	TGTGCCAGCAGCTGGCAAATAACAGGGAGCACAGATACGCAGTATTTT
-	13	TRBV6-5	TRBJ2-1	CASADGGYDEQFF	TGTGCCAGCGCTGACGGCGGATATGATGAGCAGTTCTTC
TRBD2	16	TRBV7-8	TRBJ2-5	CASSPVLAGGQETQYF	TGTGCCAGCAGCCCTGTACTAGCGGGGGGCCAAGAGACCCAGTACTTC
TRBD2	15	TRBV7-8	TRBJ2-7	CASSRTAGGPNEQYF	TGTGCCAGCAGCCGCACAGCGGGGGGCCCCAACGAGCAGTACTTC
-	12	TRBV11-1	TRBJ1-2	CASSLRTGGYTF	TGTGCCAGCAGCTTGCGGACGGGAGGCTACACCTTC
TRBD1	14	TRBV6-1	TRBJ1-2	CASSEGTGGDGYTF	TGTGCCAGCAGTGAAGGGACAGGAGGAGATGGCTACACCTTC
TRBD1	15	TRBV6-5	TRBJ2-7	CASSRTGEISYEQYF	TGTGCCAGCAGTCGGACAGGGGAGATCTCCTACGAGCAGTACTTC
-	13	TRBV5-1	TRBJ1-2	CASSIGSNYGYTF	TGCGCCAGCAGCATCGGGAGTAACTATGGCTACACCTTC
-	11	TRBV6-5	TRBJ2-7	CASRLAYEQYF	TGTGCCAGCAGACTAGCATACGAGCAGTACTTC
-	16	TRBV27	TRBJ1-1	CASSNLMRGMNTEAFF	TGTGCCAGCAGTAACCTCATGAGAGGCATGAACACTGAAGCTTTCTTT
-	13	TRBV7-9	TRBJ2-7	CASSQGINHEQYF	TGTGCCAGCAGCCAGGGGATAAACCACGAGCAGTACTTC
-	17	TRBV5-1	TRBJ2-1	CASSLGGALSSYNEQFF	TGCGCCAGCAGCTTGGGCGGGGCCCTGAGCTCCTACAATGAGCAGTTCTTC
-	15	TRBV5-8	TRBJ1-1	CASSLAGTMNTEAFF	TGTGCCAGCAGCTTGGCCGGGACTATGAACACTGAAGCTTTCTTT
TRBD1	15	TRBV7-3	TRBJ2-3	CASSPGQGTTDTQYF	TGTGCCAGCAGCCCCGGACAGGGGACCACAGATACGCAGTATTTT